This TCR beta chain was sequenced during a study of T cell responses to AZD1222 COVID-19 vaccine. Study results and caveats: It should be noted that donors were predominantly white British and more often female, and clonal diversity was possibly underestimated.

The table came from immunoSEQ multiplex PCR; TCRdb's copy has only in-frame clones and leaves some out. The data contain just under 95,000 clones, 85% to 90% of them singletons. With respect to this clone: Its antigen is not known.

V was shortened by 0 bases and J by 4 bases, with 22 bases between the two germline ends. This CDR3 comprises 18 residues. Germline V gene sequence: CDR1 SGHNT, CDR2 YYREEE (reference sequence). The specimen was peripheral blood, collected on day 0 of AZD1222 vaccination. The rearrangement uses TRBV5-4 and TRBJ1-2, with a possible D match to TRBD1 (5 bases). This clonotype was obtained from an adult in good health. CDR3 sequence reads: CASSLGNRTFLSPYGYTF. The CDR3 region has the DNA TGTGCCAGCAGCTTGGGGAACAGGACCTTTCTTAGTCCCTATGGCTACACCTTC.